This T cell receptor beta chain was documented in a study of CD8+ T cells in alopecia areata. Study information: Twice daily, treated patients received 5 to 10 mg of oral tofacitinib. Study observations and caveats: Lesional scalp displayed greater clonality than normal scalp, most notably in alopecia totalis/universalis.

After isolation, RNA underwent reverse transcription to generate cDNA as the sequencing template. Libraries were prepared by immunoSEQ multiplex PCR; TCRdb keeps only in-frame clonotypes and omits some of them. This repertoire shows 200,000 to 250,000 clones, 64% found once; its top ten account for around 4%. This clone was observed a few times. Its antigen is as yet unknown. V shed 5 bases and J shed 2 bases, with 11 bases lying between them. Germline CDR1 and CDR2: ENHRY and SYGVKD. The CDR3 is 14 amino acids. Treatment of the sample: oral pan-JAK inhibitor, 5-10 mg twice daily. The origin of this receptor is a human donor with alopecia areata. The input for sequencing was CD4+ T cells sorted from blood, taken at week 4, from a patient treated with tofacitinib. The chain couples TRBV10-3 to TRBJ2-3; D may be TRBD2 (6 bases). The CDR3 bases are TGTGCCATCAGTTCGGGACTCCCCACAGATACGCAGTATTTT. Encoded protein: CAISSGLPTDTQYF.